The 32 T cell receptor beta chains presented below share a single source sample, sequenced in a study of blood T cell repertoires in COVID-19. The protocol was immunoSEQ multiplex PCR, while the TCRdb copy is restricted to in-frame clones and leaves out a portion. The sample consists of 150,000 to 200,000 clones, approximately 80% of them appearing once. The source material was peripheral blood. The source is a woman aged 80 or over with COVID-19, enrolled during active disease.

The V and J genes are TRBV27 and TRBJ1-6; 9 positions match TRBD1. This CDR3 region has 16 residues. The germline CDR1 and CDR2 sequences are MNHEY and SMNVEV (reference sequence). V was pared by 0 bases and J by 9 bases, with 6 bases of the junction left unmatched. In DNA, the CDR3 is TGTGCCAGCAGTTTATCTTCCGGACAGGGGACTTCACCCCTCCACTTT. Translating gives CASSLSSGQGTSPLHF.

The V and J genes are TRBV21-1 and TRBJ1-1; TRBD1, the D gene given by the table, was not confirmed from the DNA. TRBV21-1 is reported as a pseudogene. The CDR3 is 15 residues long. This CDR3 is CASSRGDREGTEAFF. CDR3 DNA sequence: TGTGCCAGCAGCAGGGGGGACAGGGAGGGAACTGAAGCTTTCTTT.

The chain uses TRBV4-2 and TRBJ2-7; D perhaps matches TRBD2 (5 bases). The length of the CDR3 is 15 residues. V gave up 0 bases and J gave up 5 bases, with 14 bases separating them. Germline CDR1 and CDR2: LGHNA and YNFKEQ. Here the CDR3 reads CASSQEYLAGHEQYF. In DNA form, the CDR3 reads TGTGCCAGCAGCCAAGAGTATCTAGCTGGCCACGAGCAGTACTTC.

V and J are TRBV28 and TRBJ1-4, with a tentative D call TRBD1 (5 bases). Germline lookup yields CDR1 MDHEN and CDR2 SYDVKM. V shed 2 bases and J shed 4 bases, with 11 bases lying between them. There are 15 residues in the CDR3. The CDR3 coding sequence is TGTGCCAGCAGTTTAAGTCGGCAGGGTAATGAAAAACTGTTTTTT. Protein: CASSLSRQGNEKLFF.

V usage is TRBV11-2 and J usage is TRBJ2-5; the match to TRBD1 covers 9 bases. The germline gives CDR1 SGHAT, CDR2 FQNNGV. The CDR3 is made up of 15 amino acids. V was pared by 5 bases and J by 5 bases, with 9 bases of the junction left unmatched. In DNA form, the CDR3 reads TGTGCCAGCAGCCGAACAGGGGGCAAGTTTGAGACCCAGTACTTC. It encodes CASSRTGGKFETQYF.

The V and J genes are TRBV6-5 and TRBJ2-1; D remains ambiguous. The CDR3 extends over 12 amino acids. Germline CDR1 reads MNHEY; CDR2 reads SVGAGI. Trimming shortened V by 9 bases and J by 5 bases, and 11 bases separated the two germline ends. This CDR3 is CASEDTHNEQFF. The CDR3 coding sequence is TGTGCCAGTGAAGACACGCACAATGAGCAGTTCTTC.

V usage is TRBV11-3 and J usage is TRBJ2-5; D is undetermined. Trimming stripped 3 bases from V and 1 base from J, with 6 bases between. CDR1 and CDR2 from the germline V gene are SGHNT and YENEEA. The CDR3 is 13 residues long. CDR3 protein: CASSFHSQETQYF. The CDR3 DNA follows: TGTGCCAGCAGCTTTCACTCCCAAGAGACCCAGTACTTC. Based on the CDR3 plus reference TRBV11-3 and TRBJ2-5, the full variable domain is EAGVVQSPRYKIIEKKQPVAFWCNPISGHNTLYWYLQNLGQGPELLIRYENEEAVDDSQLPKDRFSAERLKGVDSTLKIQPAELGDSAVYLCASSFHSQETQYFGPGTRLLVL.

Note on this clone: Lacking the conserved final phenylalanine or tryptophan, this CDR3 likely reflects a read error. No DNA is shown, since the ends of the CDR3 on it are uncertain; the CDR3 is the one TCRdb lists. This chain connects TRBV6-8 to TRBJ2-7; no DNA check was done on the table's D call, TRBD1. From its first to its last residue, the CDR3 has 11 amino acids. The germline V gene has CDR1 MNHGY and CDR2 SAAAGT. The CDR3 reads CASSTLGTPGH.

This chain connects TRBV6-1 to TRBJ2-2, with a possible D match to TRBD2 (6 bases). The CDR3 runs to 15 residues. V lost 3 bases, J lost 3 bases, and 11 bases lay in between. CDR1 MNHNS and CDR2 SASEGT come from the germline V gene. The CDR3 nucleotides read TGTGCCAGCAGTGACCCGGGACTTCACACCGGGGAGCTGTTTTTT. Its protein is CASSDPGLHTGELFF.

This chain connects TRBV2 to TRBJ2-2; tentative D call: TRBD1 (5 bases). The CDR3 is 14 residues long. Germline V gives CDR1 SNHLY, CDR2 FYNNEI. The V end lost 6 bases, the J end lost 2 bases, and 10 bases lay between the germline ends. The CDR3 nucleotides are TGTGCCAGCAGGGGGCAGGGAAACACCGGGGAGCTGTTTTTT. It yields the protein CASRGQGNTGELFF.

The chain joins TRBV7-2 to TRBJ2-1, with D possibly matching TRBD1 (5 bases). V dropped 5 bases and J dropped 6 bases, with 14 bases sitting between them. In germline, CDR1 is SGHTA, CDR2 FQGNSA. CDR3 size: 14 residues. CDR3 protein: CASSQQSQGNEQFF. Here the CDR3 DNA reads TGTGCCAGCAGCCAACAGAGCCAGGGCAATGAGCAGTTCTTC.

The genes are TRBV16 and TRBJ2-7, with 7 bases aligning to TRBD1. The ends lost 0 bases at V and 2 bases at J; junction bases unmatched: 7. This CDR3 comprises 16 residues. The germline CDR1 and CDR2 sequences are KGHSY and FQNENV. CDR3 amino acids: CASSQSVGQSTYEQYF. CDR3 nucleotides: TGTGCCAGCAGCCAATCTGTGGGACAGAGTACCTACGAGCAGTACTTC.

This chain links TRBV11-3 with TRBJ2-3; 9 bases are shared with TRBD2. V trimming: 5 bases; J trimming: 3 bases; junction bases outside the gene matches: 6. The V gene's germline CDR1 is SGHNT and CDR2 YENEEA. The CDR3 has 15 amino acids. The CDR3 loop is CASSVLAGWTDTQYF. The CDR3 DNA reads as TGTGCCAGCAGCGTCCTAGCGGGGTGGACAGATACGCAGTATTTT.

The chain uses TRBV10-3 and TRBJ2-7; a possible D gene is TRBD1 (6 bases). This CDR3 comprises 14 residues. Germline V gene data show CDR1 as ENHRY and CDR2 as SYGVKD. Trimming stripped 7 bases from V and 2 bases from J, with 15 bases between. As DNA, the CDR3 is TGTGCCATCACCCCTGACAGGTTCGCCTACGAGCAGTACTTC. Translating gives CAITPDRFAYEQYF.

The V and J genes are TRBV7-7 and TRBJ2-7, with TRBD2 matching over 14 bases. Germline V gene lookup returns CDR1 SSHAT and CDR2 FNYEAQ (reference sequence). Trimming cost V 3 bases and J 0 bases; bases outside gene matches: 16. The CDR3 has 21 residues. CDR3 DNA sequence: TGTGCCAGCAGCTTCCCCGGGACTAGCGGGGGCCATCCCATTAGCTCCTACGAGCAGTACTTC. Amino acid sequence: CASSFPGTSGGHPISSYEQYF.

The CDR3 loop is CASSFQEGQGGGDQPQHF. The CDR3 DNA follows: TGTGCCAGCAGTTTTCAGGAGGGGCAGGGAGGGGGAGATCAGCCCCAGCATTTT. The chain is built from TRBV27 and TRBJ1-5; maybe TRBD1 (6 bases). Trimming removed 3 bases from V and 5 bases from J, with 23 bases in between. The CDR3 is 18 amino acids. Germline CDR1 is MNHEY and CDR2 is SMNVEV (reference sequence).

This chain links TRBV21-1 with TRBJ1-5; the table's D gene call, TRBD1, was not cross checked with the DNA. TRBV21-1 is a documented pseudogene. The CDR3 spans 14 residues. The CDR3 region is CARPRGLSNQPQHF. The CDR3 DNA is TGTGCCAGACCGAGGGGGCTCAGCAATCAGCCCCAGCATTTT.

The chain uses TRBV6-2 or TRBV6-3 and TRBJ1-5, with D possibly matching TRBD1 (5 bases). Trimming left V 3 bases short and J 4 bases short, with 13 bases between. The CDR3 contains 15 residues. The V gene's germline CDR1 is MNHEY and CDR2 SVGEGT. The CDR3 sequence: CASSYGPGGNQPQHF. CDR3 bases: TGTGCCAGCAGTTATGGTCCGGGGGGAAATCAGCCCCAGCATTTT.

This chain uses TRBV11-2 with TRBJ1-2; possibly TRBD1 for D (6 bases). Germline V CDR1 and CDR2: SGHAT, FQNNGV. CDR3 length equals 16 residues. V gave up 2 bases and J gave up 0 bases, with 13 bases separating them. Written as DNA, the CDR3 is TGTGCCAGCAGCTTAACAGGGAACCCTTCTAACTATGGCTACACCTTC. This sequence encodes CASSLTGNPSNYGYTF.

DNA of the CDR3: TGTGCCAGCAGCGCCGGTCAGGCCCCTCACTCCTACGAGCAGTACTTC. As protein: CASSAGQAPHSYEQYF. The chain is built from TRBV9 and TRBJ2-7; D is unclear. Germline CDR1 is SGDLS and CDR2 is YYNGEE. CDR3 length: 16 amino acids. Trimming removed 3 bases from V and 0 bases from J, with 16 bases in between.

This clone was observed once. This sequence joins TRBV13 and TRBJ2-5; a possible D gene is TRBD1 (5 bases). The germline CDR1 and CDR2 sequences are PRHDT and FYEKMQ (reference sequence). This CDR3 spans 14 amino acids. The V end was cut by 1 base, the J end by 5 bases, with 11 bases between. This chain's CDR3 is CASSLVTGSETQYF. The CDR3 nucleotides are TGTGCCAGCAGCTTAGTTACAGGAAGCGAGACCCAGTACTTC.

This rearrangement joins TRBV3-1 (or the pseudogene TRBV3-2) to TRBJ1-4, with a weak D call TRBD1 (6 bases). The V and J ends lost 3 bases and 4 bases respectively, with 15 bases between them. This CDR3 spans 16 amino acids. Per germline, CDR1 LGHDT and CDR2 YNNKEL (reference sequence). This CDR3 is CASSHTTGSGNEKLFF. The CDR3 nucleotides read TGTGCCAGCAGCCACACCACAGGGAGCGGTAATGAAAAACTGTTTTTT.

This chain connects TRBV2 to TRBJ2-2; 9 nucleotides align to TRBD2. There are 18 residues in the CDR3. Per the germline V gene, CDR1 is SNHLY and CDR2 is FYNNEI. Trimming cost V 0 bases and J 1 base; bases outside gene matches: 6. The CDR3 reads CASSEAGLAIMNTGELFF. The CDR3 DNA reads as TGTGCCAGCAGTGAAGCAGGACTAGCGATAATGAACACCGGGGAGCTGTTTTTT.

The chain is built from TRBV24-1 and TRBJ1-5; D is perhaps TRBD1 (6 bases). Germline values: CDR1 KGHDR, CDR2 SFDVKD. The CDR3 extends over 15 amino acids. The germline V and J ends were trimmed by 3 bases and 4 bases, with 12 bases remaining between them. DNA of the CDR3: TGTGCCACCAGTGATCCACGTCAGGGGAATCAGCCCCAGCATTTT. It encodes CATSDPRQGNQPQHF.

Here the CDR3 reads CASSQQGGQDEQYF. The CDR3 nucleotides read TGCGCCAGCAGCCAACAGGGAGGGCAGGACGAGCAGTACTTC. This rearrangement joins TRBV4-3 to TRBJ2-7; 7 bases match TRBD2. CDR1 and CDR2 from the germline V gene are LGHNA and YSLEER. The V segment lost 2 bases and the J segment 5 bases; nucleotides outside the gene matches: 6. The CDR3 contains 14 residues.

This chain joins TRBV28 and TRBJ1-1, with D unresolved. This CDR3 contains 12 residues. Germline V CDR1 and CDR2: MDHEN, SYDVKM. The ends were cut back, 6 bases at V and 11 bases at J, with 16 bases in the middle. The CDR3 loop reads CASRAPPSGAFF. CDR3 DNA sequence: TGTGCCAGCAGGGCCCCCCCCTCCGGGGCTTTCTTT.

The chain is built from TRBV2 and TRBJ2-1, with D possibly matching TRBD1 (6 bases). The ends were cut back, 2 bases at V and 2 bases at J, with 19 bases in the middle. The CDR3 is made up of 18 amino acids. Germline V gene lookup returns CDR1 SNHLY and CDR2 FYNNEI. The CDR3 reads CASSEKFAGVSAYNEQFF. The DNA for the CDR3 is TGTGCCAGCAGTGAAAAGTTTGCAGGGGTAAGCGCCTACAATGAGCAGTTCTTC. The variable domain in full, completed from reference TRBV2 and TRBJ2-1, reads EPEVTQTPSHQVTQMGQEVILRCVPISNHLYFYWYRQILGQKVEFLVSFYNNEISEKSEIFDDQFSVERPDGSNFTLKIRSTKLEDSAMYFCASSEKFAGVSAYNEQFFGPGTRLTVL.

The V gene is TRBV11-2, the J gene TRBJ2-7; 8 bases map to TRBD2. Trimming cost V 3 bases and J 1 base; bases outside gene matches: 8. The CDR3 covers 16 residues. Germline CDR1 and CDR2: SGHAT and FQNNGV. The CDR3 bases are TGTGCCAGCAGCTTCTTTACGGGGGGGCCGTCCTACGAGCAGTACTTC. This gives the protein CASSFFTGGPSYEQYF.

The chain links TRBV4-2 to TRBJ2-7; D is unclear. Germline loops: CDR1 LGHNA, CDR2 YNFKEQ. The CDR3 spans 16 residues. V was clipped by 0 bases and J by 3 bases, with 15 bases between them. CDR3 protein: CASSQDRSSVGYEQYF. The CDR3 bases are TGTGCCAGCAGCCAAGATCGTTCCAGCGTGGGCTACGAGCAGTACTTC.

The chain is built from TRBV15 and TRBJ1-3; 9 positions match TRBD1. The germline V gene has CDR1 LNHNV and CDR2 YYDKDF (reference sequence). The length of the CDR3 is 17 residues. J gave up 1 base and V 0 bases, and 4 bases lay outside the gene matches. The CDR3 bases are TGTGCCACCAGCAGAGATTGGGGGACAGGGTCTGGAAACACCATATATTTT. Protein product: CATSRDWGTGSGNTIYF.

This rearrangement joins TRBV4-1 to TRBJ2-1; 11 positions match TRBD2. Germline-derived CDR1 and CDR2 are MGHRA and YSYEKL. The CDR3 is 15 residues long. With 3 bases clipped from V and 9 bases from J, the junction kept 7 bases outside the gene matches. CDR3 in DNA: TGCGCCAGCAGCCAGATGGTAGCGGGGGGGACTGAGCAGTTCTTC. It specifies CASSQMVAGGTEQFF.

The chain links TRBV11-3 to TRBJ1-1; D not resolved. Trimming left V 1 base short and J 7 bases short, with 7 bases between. Germline V gene lookup returns CDR1 SGHNT and CDR2 YENEEA. The CDR3 length is 12 residues. CDR3 region: CASSLGAGEAFF. The CDR3 DNA sequence: TGTGCCAGCAGCTTAGGGGCAGGTGAAGCTTTCTTT.